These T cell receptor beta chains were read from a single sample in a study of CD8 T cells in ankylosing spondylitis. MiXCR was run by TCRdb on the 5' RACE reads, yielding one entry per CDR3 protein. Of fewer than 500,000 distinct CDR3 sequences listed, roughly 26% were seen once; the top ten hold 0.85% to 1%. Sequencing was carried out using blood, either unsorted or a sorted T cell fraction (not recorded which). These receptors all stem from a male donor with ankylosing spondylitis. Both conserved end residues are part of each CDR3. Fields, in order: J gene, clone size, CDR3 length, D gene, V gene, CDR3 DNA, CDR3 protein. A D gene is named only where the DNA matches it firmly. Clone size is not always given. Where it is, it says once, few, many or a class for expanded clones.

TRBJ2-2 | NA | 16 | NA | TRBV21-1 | TGTGCCAGCAGCAAAGACGGCCAGTCGGAGACCGGGGAGCTGTTTTTT | CASSKDGQSETGELFF
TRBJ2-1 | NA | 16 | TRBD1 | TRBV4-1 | TGCGCCAGCAGCCCCTCGGAGACAGGGGTTTACAATGAGCAGTTCTTC | CASSPSETGVYNEQFF
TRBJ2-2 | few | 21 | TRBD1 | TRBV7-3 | TGTGCCAGCAGCTTAAGGGGATGGACAGGGCAACTAGCCCCGGGGACCGGGGAGCTGTTTTTT | CASSLRGWTGQLAPGTGELFF
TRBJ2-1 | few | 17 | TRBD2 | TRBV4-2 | TGTGCCAGCAGCTCTCATACTAGCGGGAGTTCCTACAATGAGCAGTTCTTC | CASSSHTSGSSYNEQFF
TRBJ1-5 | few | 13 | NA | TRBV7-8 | TGTGCCAGCAGCGTGCGGTTCAATCAGCCCCAGCATTTT | CASSVRFNQPQHF
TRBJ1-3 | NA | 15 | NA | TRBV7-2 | TGTGCCAGCAGCACACCGACAGGAGCGGGAAACACCATATATTTT | CASSTPTGAGNTIYF
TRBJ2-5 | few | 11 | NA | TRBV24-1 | TGTGCCACCAGCCTTCAAGAGACCCAGTACTTC | CATSLQETQYF
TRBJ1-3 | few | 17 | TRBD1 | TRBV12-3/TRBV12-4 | TGTGCCAGCACTCCTTTATCGACAGGGATTTCCGGAAACACCATATATTTT | CASTPLSTGISGNTIYF
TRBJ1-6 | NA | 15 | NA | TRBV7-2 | TGTGCCAGCAGCTTAGCGTCTATAGCCAATTCACCCCTCCACTTT | CASSLASIANSPLHF
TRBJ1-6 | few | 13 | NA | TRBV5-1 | TGCGCCAGCCACACAGGGAACGGGTCACCCCTCCACTTT | CASHTGNGSPLHF
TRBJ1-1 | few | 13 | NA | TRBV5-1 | TGCGCCAGCAGCTCCAACGGAGGGAATGAAGCTTTCTTT | CASSSNGGNEAFF
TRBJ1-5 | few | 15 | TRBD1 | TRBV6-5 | TGTGCCAGCAGCTACGACAGGGGGGTCAATCAGCCCCAGCATTTT | CASSYDRGVNQPQHF
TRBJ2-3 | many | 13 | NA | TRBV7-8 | TGTGCCAGCAGCTTTTGGCGGTCAGATACGCAGTATTTT | CASSFWRSDTQYF
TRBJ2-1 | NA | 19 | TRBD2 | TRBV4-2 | TGTGCCAGCAGCACGACGGGACTAGCGGGAGGGAAATCCAACAATGAGCAGTTCTTC | CASSTTGLAGGKSNNEQFF
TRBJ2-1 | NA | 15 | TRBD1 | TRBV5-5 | TGTGCCAGCAGCTTGGGGGACAGGGGATACGATGAGCAGTTCTTC | CASSLGDRGYDEQFF
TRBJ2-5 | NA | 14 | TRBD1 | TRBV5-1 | TGCGCCAGCAGCTCACAGGGGACACAAGAGACCCAGTACTTC | CASSSQGTQETQYF
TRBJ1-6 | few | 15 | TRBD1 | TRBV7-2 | TGTGCCAGCAGCCCTACGGGACAGCATAATTCACCCCTCCACTTT | CASSPTGQHNSPLHF
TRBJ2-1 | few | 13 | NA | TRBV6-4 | TGTGCCAGCAGTCCTAACAGGGACAATGAGCAGTTCTTC | CASSPNRDNEQFF
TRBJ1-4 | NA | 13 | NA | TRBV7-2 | TGTGCCAGCAGCCAACGATCAATTGAAAAACTGTTTTTT | CASSQRSIEKLFF
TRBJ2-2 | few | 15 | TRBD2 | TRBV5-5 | TGTGCCAGCAGCTCGATAGCGGGGAGCACCGGGGAGCTGTTTTTT | CASSSIAGSTGELFF
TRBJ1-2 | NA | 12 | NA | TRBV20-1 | TGCAGTGCCGGCCACAGGGTGGATGGCTACACCTTC | CSAGHRVDGYTF
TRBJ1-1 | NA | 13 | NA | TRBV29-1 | TGCAGCGGGCAGGGGAGTGAGAACACTGAAGCTTTCTTT | CSGQGSENTEAFF
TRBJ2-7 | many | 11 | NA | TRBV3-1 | TGTGCCAGCAGCCAGCTGGGAGAGGTGTACTTC | CASSQLGEVYF
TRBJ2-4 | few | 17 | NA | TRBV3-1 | TGTGCCAGCAGCCAAGATCGAGAGGGGAAAGCCAAAAACATTCAGTACTTC | CASSQDREGKAKNIQYF
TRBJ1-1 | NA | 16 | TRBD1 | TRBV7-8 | TGTGCCAGCAGCTTATCGGGGAGGGGGCTGGACACTGAAGCTTTCTTT | CASSLSGRGLDTEAFF
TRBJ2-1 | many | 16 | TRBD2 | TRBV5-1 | TGCGCCAGCAGCTCCGGGACTAGCGGGAATAATGGTGAGCAGTTCTTC | CASSSGTSGNNGEQFF
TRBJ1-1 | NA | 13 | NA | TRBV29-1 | TGCAGCGTCGCATACAACATGAACACTGAAGCTTTCTTT | CSVAYNMNTEAFF
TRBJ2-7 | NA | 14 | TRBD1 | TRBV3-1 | TGTGCCAGCAGCTTCCGGGACAGCGAGGGCGAGCAGTACTTC | CASSFRDSEGEQYF
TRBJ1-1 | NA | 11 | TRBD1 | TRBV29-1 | TGCAGCGCAGGACAGGGCGGTGAAGCTTTCTTT | CSAGQGGEAFF
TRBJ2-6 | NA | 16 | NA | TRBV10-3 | TGTGCCATCAGTGAGTCGTGGGGGAGTGGGGCCAACGTCCTGACTTTC | CAISESWGSGANVLTF
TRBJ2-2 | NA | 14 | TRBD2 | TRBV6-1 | TGTGCCAGCAGCGGGAGGGCCGCGACCGGGGAGCTGTTTTTT | CASSGRAATGELFF